This passage covers 2 T cell receptor beta chains from one sample sequenced in a study of blood T cell repertoires in COVID-19. Sequenced by immunoSEQ multiplex PCR; TCRdb stores in-frame clones only, minus some. The sample consists of approximately 77,000 clones, 80% of them appearing once. Sequenced input: peripheral blood. The receptors originated from a woman in her seventies with acute or convalescent COVID-19.

By share of the sample, this clone is medium-sized. Distinct nucleotide sequences in the sample also encode this CDR3. The chain uses TRBV9 and TRBJ1-6, with 8 bases aligning to TRBD1. CDR1 SGDLS and CDR2 YYNGEE come from the germline V gene. After removal of 0 bases from V and 4 bases from J, the junction contained 3 bases not matched to a gene. There are 16 residues in the CDR3. Written as DNA, the CDR3 is TGTGCCAGCAGCGTAGCGTACAGGGGGTATAATTCACCCCTCCACTTT. Its protein is CASSVAYRGYNSPLHF.

CDR3: CASSFISEAFF. The CDR3 bases are TGTGCCAGCAGCTTTATCTCTGAAGCTTTCTTT. The chain has TRBV5-6 and TRBJ1-1, with D unresolved. There are 11 residues in the CDR3. The V and J ends lost 2 bases and 6 bases respectively, with 5 bases between them. Germline V gene lookup returns CDR1 SGHDT and CDR2 YYEEEE.